The entry that follows covers one T cell receptor beta chain sequence. This CDR3 spans 13 amino acids. Trimming left V 2 bases short and J 8 bases short, with 12 bases between. Looked up from germline, CDR1 is MNHEY and CDR2 is SVGAGI. This entry belongs to a study of CD4 and CD8 cells across lung adenocarcinoma regions. TCRdb re-called the PCR reads with MiXCR, one entry per CDR3 protein. The sample records roughly 13,000 distinct CDR3 sequences, around 40% being singletons. The patients had localized lung adenocarcinoma, a non-small cell subtype. The rearrangement links TRBV6-5 to TRBJ1-2; D may be TRBD1 (6 bases). Sequencing input: CD4+ T cells from the center of a lung tumor. The receptor was derived from a male donor with lung adenocarcinoma. The CD4 and CD8 labels of this study may be unreliable. The CDR3 nucleotides read TGTGCCAGCAGTTACGGGGGGCCAGCGGGCTACACCTTC. Protein sequence: CASSYGGPAGYTF.